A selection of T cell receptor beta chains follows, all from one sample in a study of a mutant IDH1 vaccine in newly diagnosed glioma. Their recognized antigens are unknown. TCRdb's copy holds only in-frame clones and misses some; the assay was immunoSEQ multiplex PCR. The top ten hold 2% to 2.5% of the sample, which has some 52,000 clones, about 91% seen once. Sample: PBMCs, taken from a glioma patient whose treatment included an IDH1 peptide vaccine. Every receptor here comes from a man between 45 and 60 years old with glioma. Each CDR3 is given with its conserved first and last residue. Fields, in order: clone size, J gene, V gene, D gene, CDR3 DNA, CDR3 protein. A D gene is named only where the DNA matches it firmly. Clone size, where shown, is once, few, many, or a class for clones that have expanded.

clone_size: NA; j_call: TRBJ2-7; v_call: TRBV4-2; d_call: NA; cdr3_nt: TGTGCCAGCAGCCTCCAGGGGACGGGAGGCGAGCAGTACTTC; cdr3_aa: CASSLQGTGGEQYF
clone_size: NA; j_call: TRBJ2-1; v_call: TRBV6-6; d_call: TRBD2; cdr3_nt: TGTGCCAGCACTGAGGGACTAGCGGGAGGGGATGAGCAGTTCTTC; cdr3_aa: CASTEGLAGGDEQFF
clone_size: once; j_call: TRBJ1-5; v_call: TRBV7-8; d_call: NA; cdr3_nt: TGTGCCAGCAGCTCCCAATCGACGGAGGGGAGTCGAGGTCAGCCCCAGCATTTT; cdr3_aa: CASSSQSTEGSRGQPQHF
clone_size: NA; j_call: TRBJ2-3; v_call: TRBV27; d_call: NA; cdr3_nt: TGTGCCAGCAGTTTAATCAGGGCCAGCCCCACAGATACGCAGTATTTT; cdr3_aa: CASSLIRASPTDTQYF
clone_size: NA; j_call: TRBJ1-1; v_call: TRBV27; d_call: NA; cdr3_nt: TGTGCCACCATGTTCGCTCCGGGGTACACTGAAGCTTTCTTT; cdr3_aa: CATMFAPGYTEAFF
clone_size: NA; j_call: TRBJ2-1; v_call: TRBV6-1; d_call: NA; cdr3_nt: TGTGCCAGCCGCGTGGACCTGAATGAGCAGTTCTTC; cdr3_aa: CASRVDLNEQFF
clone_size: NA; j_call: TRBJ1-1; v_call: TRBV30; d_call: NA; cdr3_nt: TGTGCCTGGGCTACGAACACTGAAGCTTTCTTT; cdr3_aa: CAWATNTEAFF
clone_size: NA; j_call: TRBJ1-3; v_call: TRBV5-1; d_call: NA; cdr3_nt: TGCGCCAGCAGCTTGGATGGGACCCGGGGGAACACCATATATTTT; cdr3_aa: CASSLDGTRGNTIYF
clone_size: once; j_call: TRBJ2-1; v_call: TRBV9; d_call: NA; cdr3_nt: TGTGCCAGCAGCGCCGACAGGAACTTCTACAATGAGCAGTTCTTC; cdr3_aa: CASSADRNFYNEQFF
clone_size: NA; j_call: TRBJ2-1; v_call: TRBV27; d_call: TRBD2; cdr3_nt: TGTGCCAGCAGTACGACTAGCGGGACGTACAATGAGCAGTTCTTC; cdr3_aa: CASSTTSGTYNEQFF
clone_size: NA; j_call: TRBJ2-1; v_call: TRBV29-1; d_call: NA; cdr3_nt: TGCAGCGTTGAACCCTACAATGAGCAGTTCTTC; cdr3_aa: CSVEPYNEQFF
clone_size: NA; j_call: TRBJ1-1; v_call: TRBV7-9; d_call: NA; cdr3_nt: TGTGCCAGCAGCTTAGTTTTTCGGTCCCCTAGACAGCCGAACACTGAAGCTTTCTTT; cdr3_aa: CASSLVFRSPRQPNTEAFF
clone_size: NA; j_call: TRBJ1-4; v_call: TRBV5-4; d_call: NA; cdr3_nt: TGTGCCAGCGGGATCTTTGGGGGTACTAATGAAAAACTGTTTTTT; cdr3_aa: CASGIFGGTNEKLFF
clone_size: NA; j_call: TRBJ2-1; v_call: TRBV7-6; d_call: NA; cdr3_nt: TGTGCCAGCAGCTTAGCCAGGCCAGGGGCTATCTACAATGAGCAGTTCTTC; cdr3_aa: CASSLARPGAIYNEQFF
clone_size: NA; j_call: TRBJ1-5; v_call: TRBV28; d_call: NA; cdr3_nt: TGTGCCAGCAGTCGCACTTGGGGGCTCAGCAATCAGCCCCAGCATTTT; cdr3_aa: CASSRTWGLSNQPQHF
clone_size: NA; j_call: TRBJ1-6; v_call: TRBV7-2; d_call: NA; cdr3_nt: TGTGCCAGCAGCGCCGACAGAGCAAGTAATTCACCCCTCCACTTT; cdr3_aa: CASSADRASNSPLHF
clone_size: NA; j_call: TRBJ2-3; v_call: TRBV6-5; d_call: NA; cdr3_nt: TGTGCCAGCAGTTACTCTTGGGACACAGATACGCAGTATTTT; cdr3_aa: CASSYSWDTDTQYF
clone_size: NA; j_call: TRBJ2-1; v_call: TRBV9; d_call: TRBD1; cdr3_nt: TGTGCCAGCAGCGTAGCGGGACAGGGTGATAATGAGCAGTTCTTC; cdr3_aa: CASSVAGQGDNEQFF
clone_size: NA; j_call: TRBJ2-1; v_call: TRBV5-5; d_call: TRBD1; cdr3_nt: TGTGCCAGCAGCAGCACAGGGGCCCAACTATACAATGAGCAGTTCTTC; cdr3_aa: CASSSTGAQLYNEQFF
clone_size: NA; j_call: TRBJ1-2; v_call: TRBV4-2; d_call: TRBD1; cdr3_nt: TGTGCCAGCAGCCAAGCAGGGGGCAACTATGGCTACACCTTC; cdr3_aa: CASSQAGGNYGYTF
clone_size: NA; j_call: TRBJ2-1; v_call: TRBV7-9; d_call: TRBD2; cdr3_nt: TGTGCCAGCAGCCGACTAGCGGGAGCAGGTGAGCAGTTCTTC; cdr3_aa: CASSRLAGAGEQFF
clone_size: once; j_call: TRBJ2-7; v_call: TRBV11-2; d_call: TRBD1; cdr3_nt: TGTGCCAGCAGCTTCCGCCGGGACAGGGTCTACGAGCAGTACTTC; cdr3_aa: CASSFRRDRVYEQYF
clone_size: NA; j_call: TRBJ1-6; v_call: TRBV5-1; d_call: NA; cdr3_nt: TGCGCCAGCAGCCCGGGCCTTGATTCACCCCTCCACTTT; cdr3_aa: CASSPGLDSPLHF
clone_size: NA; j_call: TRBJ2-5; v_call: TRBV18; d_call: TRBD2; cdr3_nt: TGTGCCAGCTCACCCCAGCGGGGGCAAGAGACCCAGTACTTC; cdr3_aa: CASSPQRGQETQYF
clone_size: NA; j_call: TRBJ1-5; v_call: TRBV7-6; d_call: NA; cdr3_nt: TGTGCCAGCAGCTTAGGGAGTCAGCCCCAGCATTTT; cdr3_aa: CASSLGSQPQHF
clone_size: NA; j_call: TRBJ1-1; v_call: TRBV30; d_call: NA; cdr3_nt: TGTGCCTGGGGTCGGGGGGCCGGGACTGAAGCTTTCTTT; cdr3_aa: CAWGRGAGTEAFF
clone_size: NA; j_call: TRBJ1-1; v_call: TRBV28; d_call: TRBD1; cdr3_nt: TGTGCCAGCAGCCGCCCGGGACAGGGGGCCGTGGTAGCTTTCTTT; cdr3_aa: CASSRPGQGAVVAFF
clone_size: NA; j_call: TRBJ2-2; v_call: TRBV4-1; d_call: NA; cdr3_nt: TGCGCCAGCAGCCAAGCTCGGCCCACAGGGTATTTTAACACCGGGGAGCTGTTTTTT; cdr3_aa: CASSQARPTGYFNTGELFF
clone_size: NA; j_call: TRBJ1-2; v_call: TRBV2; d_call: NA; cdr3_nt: TGTGCCAGCAGGGAACCAGGCCGTAACTATGGCTACACCTTC; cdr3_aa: CASREPGRNYGYTF
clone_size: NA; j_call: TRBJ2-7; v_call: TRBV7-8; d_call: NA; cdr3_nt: TGTGCCAGCAGCTTAAGCCAGGTTGGCTACGAGCAGTACTTC; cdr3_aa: CASSLSQVGYEQYF
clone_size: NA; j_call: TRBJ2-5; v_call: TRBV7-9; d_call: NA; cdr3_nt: TGTGCCAGCAGCTTAGTGTCCAGGTACCAAGAGACCCAGTACTTC; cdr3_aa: CASSLVSRYQETQYF
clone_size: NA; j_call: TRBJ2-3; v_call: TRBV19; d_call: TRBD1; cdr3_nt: TGTGCCACCTCGGACAGGGGAAGCACAGATACGCAGTATTTT; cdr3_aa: CATSDRGSTDTQYF
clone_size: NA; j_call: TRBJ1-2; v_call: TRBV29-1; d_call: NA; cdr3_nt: TGCAGCGTTGATCTCGACATATATGGCTACACCTTC; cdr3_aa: CSVDLDIYGYTF
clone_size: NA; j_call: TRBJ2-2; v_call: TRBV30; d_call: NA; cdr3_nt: TGTGCCTGGAGTGTACGGACCGGGGAGCTGTTTTTT; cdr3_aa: CAWSVRTGELFF
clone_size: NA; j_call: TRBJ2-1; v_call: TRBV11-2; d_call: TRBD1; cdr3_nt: TGTGCCAGCAGCTTCCCACAGGGGGCGGGCAATGAGCAGTTCTTC; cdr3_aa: CASSFPQGAGNEQFF
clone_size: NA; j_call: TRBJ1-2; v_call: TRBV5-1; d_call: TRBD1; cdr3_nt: TGCGCCAGCAGCCCCCGGGACAGTTTAGCTAACTATGGCTACACCTTC; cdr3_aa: CASSPRDSLANYGYTF
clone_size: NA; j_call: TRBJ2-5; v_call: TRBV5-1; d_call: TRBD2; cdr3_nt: TGCGCCAGCAGCCTTGGGCTAGCGGGAGGACCAGGGACCCAGTACTTC; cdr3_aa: CASSLGLAGGPGTQYF
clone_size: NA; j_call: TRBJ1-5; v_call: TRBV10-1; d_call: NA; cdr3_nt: TGCGCCAGCAGTGGTGGTAAGCGGAGCAATCAGCCCCAGCATTTT; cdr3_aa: CASSGGKRSNQPQHF
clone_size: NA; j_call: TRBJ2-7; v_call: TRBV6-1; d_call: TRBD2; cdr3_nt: TGTGCCAGCAGTCGGACTAGGAGCTCCTACGAGCAGTACTTC; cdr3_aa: CASSRTRSSYEQYF
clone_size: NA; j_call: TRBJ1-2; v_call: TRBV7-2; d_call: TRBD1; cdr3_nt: TGTGCCAGCACCATAAGGGCTCAGACAGGGGGAGGCTACACCTTC; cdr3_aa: CASTIRAQTGGGYTF
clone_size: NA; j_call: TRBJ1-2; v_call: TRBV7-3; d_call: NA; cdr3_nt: TGTGCCAGCAGCTTATCCCCCGGGACGACTAATGGCTACACCTTC; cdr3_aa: CASSLSPGTTNGYTF
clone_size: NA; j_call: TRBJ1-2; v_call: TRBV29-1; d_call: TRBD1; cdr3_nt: TGCAGCGTTTCCCGACAGGGGGGATATGGCTACACCTTC; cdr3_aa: CSVSRQGGYGYTF
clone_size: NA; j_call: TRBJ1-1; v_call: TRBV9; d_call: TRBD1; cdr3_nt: TGTGCCAGCAGCGTAGGACAGGGCGCGAACACTGAAGCTTTCTTT; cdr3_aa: CASSVGQGANTEAFF
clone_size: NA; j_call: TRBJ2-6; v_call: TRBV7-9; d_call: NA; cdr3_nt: TGTGCCAGCAGCTCCCACAATCCTGGGGCCAACGTCCTGACTTTC; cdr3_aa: CASSSHNPGANVLTF
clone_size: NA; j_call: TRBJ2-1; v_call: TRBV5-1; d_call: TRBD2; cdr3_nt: TGCGCCAGCAGCTGGGGGGGGACTAGCGGGTACAATGAGCAGTTCTTC; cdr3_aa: CASSWGGTSGYNEQFF